Here is one T cell receptor (beta chain) with its context. Original processing methods: Reference gene primers were amplified, and this amplification served to estimate nucleated cell counts. The protocol was immunoSEQ multiplex PCR, while the TCRdb copy is restricted to in-frame clones and leaves out a portion. V, J and clone size derive from that table, while D and trimming were established from the DNA sequence. Of approximately 300,000 clones in the sample, around 87% are singletons; the top ten hold approximately 4%. The source of the sample is a study of blood T cell repertoires in COVID-19. Overall study: Acute and convalescent COVID-19 samples came from the United States, Italy and Spain.

This CDR3 has 17 amino acids. The V gene's germline CDR1 is MNHEY and CDR2 SMNVEV (reference sequence). J gave up 4 bases and V 2 bases, and 8 bases lay outside the gene matches. The chain is built from TRBV27 and TRBJ2-7; 13 bases map to TRBD2. This TCR was sampled from a woman between 18 and 29 years old with acute COVID-19. Sequenced material: PBMCs or T cells enriched from blood (not recorded which). The chain's CDR3 is CASSLALAGGPWYEQYF. CDR3 DNA sequence: TGTGCCAGCAGTTTAGCACTAGCGGGAGGGCCTTGGTACGAGCAGTACTTC.